The clone carrying this T cell receptor (beta chain) was found once. Authors of the study amplified TCR beta CDR3 regions from RNA transcripts. The HTBI primer set was used in a first-round RT-PCR of the TCR CDR3. TCRdb ran MiXCR on the multiplex PCR reads and lists one entry per CDR3 protein. The sample holds about 400,000 distinct CDR3 sequences, over 12% seen once. Fresh peripheral blood, 8 to 10 ml, was the source of the PBMCs. The entry originates in a study of T cells in Graves' hyperthyroidism and ophthalmopathy. Study details: Prior to any treatment, at the point of initial diagnosis, peripheral blood was collected.

This CDR3 spans 15 amino acids. V shed 6 bases and J 3 bases; nucleotides not matched to a gene: 7. CDR1 SNHLY and CDR2 FYNNEI come from the germline V gene. The TCR was taken from a man between 18 and 29 years old with Graves' ophthalmopathy. The chain employs TRBV2 and TRBJ1-4; 7 bases are a match to TRBD1. Material: blood. CDR3 residues: CASSIQGQANEKLFF. CDR3 coding DNA: TGTGCCAGCAGCATACAGGGGCAAGCTAATGAAAAACTGTTTTTT.